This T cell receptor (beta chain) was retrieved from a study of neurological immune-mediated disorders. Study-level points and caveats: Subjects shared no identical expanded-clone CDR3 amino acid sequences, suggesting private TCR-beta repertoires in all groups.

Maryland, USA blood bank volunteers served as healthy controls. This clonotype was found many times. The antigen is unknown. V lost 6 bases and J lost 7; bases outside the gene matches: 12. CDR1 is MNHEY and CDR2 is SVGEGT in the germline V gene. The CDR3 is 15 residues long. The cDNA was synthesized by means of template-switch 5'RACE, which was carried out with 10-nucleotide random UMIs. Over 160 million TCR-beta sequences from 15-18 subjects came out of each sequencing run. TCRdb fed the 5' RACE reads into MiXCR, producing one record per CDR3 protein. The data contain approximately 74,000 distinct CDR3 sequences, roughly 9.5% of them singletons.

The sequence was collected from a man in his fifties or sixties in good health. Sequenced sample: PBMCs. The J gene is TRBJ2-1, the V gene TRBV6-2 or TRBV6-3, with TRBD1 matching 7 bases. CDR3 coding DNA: TGTGCCAGCAGCCTTCGACAGGGTATGTTGAATGAGCAGTTCTTC. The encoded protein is CASSLRQGMLNEQFF.